One and the same sample provided the 32 T cell receptor beta chains below, sequenced in a study of T cell repertoires in aging, cancer and after chemotherapy. Rearranged V-D-J TRB sequences were amplified with a mixed TRB-A/B primer pool. TCRdb used MiXCR to reprocess the multiplex PCR reads, holding one entry per CDR3 protein. The profile covers 2,000 or so distinct CDR3 sequences, with around 24% appearing a single time and 32% taken by the ten largest. TCR beta rearrangements were amplified from peripheral blood genomic DNA. Source material: blood. These receptors were collected from a human donor with a solid tumor.

By share, this clonotype ranks as medium-sized (0.01 to 0.1%). The rearrangement links TRBV7-6 to TRBJ2-5; D unresolved. This CDR3 has 14 amino acids. V was cut by 4 bases and J by 5 bases, with 14 bases left in between. Germline CDR1 reads SGHVS; CDR2 reads FNYEAQ. The CDR3, as DNA: TGTGCCAGCAGCTCGGGCGGCTTTTGGGAGACCCAGTACTTC. It translates to CASSSGGFWETQYF.

This clonotype is medium-sized in the sample. This chain connects TRBV19 to TRBJ1-5; D gene ambiguous. Germline values: CDR1 LNHDA, CDR2 SQIVND (reference sequence). Trimming took 5 bases from V and 6 from J, leaving 8 bases between them. The CDR3 consists of 12 residues. The chain's CDR3 is CASSSLGQPQHF. In DNA, the CDR3 is TGTGCCAGTAGTTCTCTAGGTCAGCCCCAGCATTTT.

This clonotype is categorized as medium-sized (0.01 to 0.1%). The genes are TRBV19 and TRBJ1-2; 7 bases line up with TRBD1. This CDR3 comprises 13 residues. The trim removed 5 bases at V and 5 bases at J, leaving 5 bases unmatched. CDR1 is LNHDA, CDR2 SQIVND, per germline (reference sequence). The CDR3 reads CASSAGTAYGYTF. The CDR3 nucleotides are TGTGCCAGTAGTGCCGGGACAGCTTATGGCTACACCTTC.

In the case of this clonotype: Since a much larger clone is just one base distant, this may be a read error. The CDR3 DNA reads TGTGCCAGCAGCTTCGTAGGAAATGAGCAGTTCTTC. This gives the protein CASSFVGNEQFF. The chain employs TRBV6-2 or TRBV6-3 and TRBJ2-1; D not certain. This CDR3 spans 12 amino acids. V lost 6 bases, J lost 7 bases, and 10 bases lay in between. Germline V CDR1 and CDR2: MNHEY, SVGEGT.

A note on this clonotype: This may be a read error, as it is one base from a much larger clone. The rearrangement joins TRBV12-3 or TRBV12-4 to TRBJ1-5, with D possibly matching TRBD1 (6 bases). CDR3 length: 16 amino acids. Here the CDR3 reads CASSPRGRGDNQPQDF. In DNA form, the CDR3 reads TGTGCCAGCAGTCCCCGGGGTAGGGGGGACAATCAGCCCCAGGATTTT.

Points on this clonotype: It may be a read error: a sequence one base away is much more abundant. J is TRBJ1-2 and V is TRBV6-6; 8 bases align to TRBD1. The junction had 9 bases not matched to a gene; V was cut back by 2 bases and J by 4 bases. This CDR3 comprises 16 residues. From germline, CDR1 is MNHNY and CDR2 SVGAGI (reference sequence). CDR3 sequence (DNA): TGTGCCAGCAGTTACAATACAGGGGGGCATTTCTATGGCTACACCTTC. Translation: CASSYNTGGHFYGYTF.

This clonotype is judged medium-sized (0.01 to 0.1%). The chain combines TRBV18 with TRBJ2-2, with 8 positions matching TRBD1. J gave up 6 bases and V 0 bases, and 9 bases lay outside the gene matches. The CDR3 totals 17 residues. Germline assignment: CDR1 KGHSH and CDR2 LQKENI. The CDR3 loop reads CASSPPRGTGTSGELFF. CDR3 in DNA: TGTGCCAGCTCACCACCCCGCGGGACAGGAACCTCCGGGGAGCTGTTTTTT.

By share, this clonotype counts as medium-sized. The rearrangement joins TRBV5-4 to TRBJ2-3, with TRBD1 identical over 10 bases. The CDR3 totals 16 residues. Trimming removed 1 base from V and 6 bases from J; junction bases left unmatched: 8. The germline CDR1 and CDR2 sequences are SGHNT and YYREEE (reference sequence). CDR3 nucleotide sequence: TGTGCCAGCAGCTTGTTATCGACAGGGGGCGCCGATACGCAGTATTTT. It is translated as CASSLLSTGGADTQYF.

This clonotype was seen more than once but under ten times. The chain carries TRBV5-1 and TRBJ1-6; no firm D call. Trimming took off 0 bases at V and 5 bases at J, with 9 bases between the two ends. CDR3 length equals 15 residues. Germline values: CDR1 SGHRS, CDR2 YFSETQ. The CDR3 sequence: CASSLAGRDNSPLHF. The CDR3 DNA follows: TGCGCCAGCAGCTTGGCGGGGAGAGATAATTCACCCCTCCACTTT.

There are a few counts of this clonotype. V and J are TRBV11-2 and TRBJ2-5, with TRBD1 matching over 8 bases. V lost 1 base and J lost 4; bases outside the gene matches: 17. The CDR3 sequence is 19 residues long. Germline CDR1 and CDR2: SGHAT and FQNNGV. CDR3 DNA sequence: TGTGCCAGCAGCTTAGCCCCCGGACAGGGACCGTTTGGGGGAGAGACCCAGTACTTC. Protein sequence: CASSLAPGQGPFGGETQYF.

As to this clonotype: A much larger clone lies a single base off, so this may be a read error. The chain is built from TRBV30 and TRBJ1-4; D is unresolved. Germline lookup yields CDR1 GTSNPN and CDR2 SVGIG (reference sequence). The CDR3 has 13 amino acids. The CDR3, as DNA: TGTGCCTGGAGCGGGCAGCTTAATGAAGAACTGTTTTTT. It translates to CAWSGQLNEELFF. The complete variable domain, with remaining parts taken from reference TRBV30 and TRBJ1-4, reads SQTIHQWPATLVQPVGSPLSLECTVEGTSNPNLYWYRQAAGRGLQLLFYSVGIGQISSEVPQNLSASRPQDRQFILSSKKLLLSDSGFYLCAWSGQLNEELFFGSGTQLSVL.

This clonotype was seen a handful of times. This chain connects TRBV20-1 to TRBJ2-3, with no clear D. The germline V gene encodes CDR1 DFQATT and CDR2 SNEGSKA (reference sequence). This CDR3 is 15 amino acids long. Trimming removed 6 bases from V and 4 bases from J, with 20 bases in between. DNA of the CDR3: TGCAGTGCGGGTCCGGAAGGGTTGCTGTCAGATACGCAGTATTTT. Its protein is CSAGPEGLLSDTQYF.

Judged by abundance, this clonotype is medium-sized. The V and J genes are TRBV6-1 and TRBJ1-2, with unresolved D. CDR3 length equals 13 residues. Germline V gene sequence: CDR1 MNHNS, CDR2 SASEGT. With 6 bases removed from V and 4 bases from J, the gap between germline ends came to 12 bases. The CDR3 is CASRTEGIYGYTF. CDR3 in DNA: TGTGCCAGCAGAACGGAAGGGATCTATGGCTACACCTTC.

Worth noting for this clonotype: A much larger clone sits a single nucleotide away, making a read error possible. CDR3 sequence: CASSLGNVMTF. In DNA form, the CDR3 reads TGTGCCAGCAGTTTAGGAAACGTCATGACTTTC. The rearrangement joins TRBV12-3 or TRBV12-4 to TRBJ2-6; D is undetermined. The CDR3 loop spans 11 amino acids.

By its share, this clonotype is medium-sized. The chain joins TRBV5-6 to TRBJ1-5; D might be TRBD1 (5 bases). The CDR3 has 14 amino acids. V lost 3 bases, J lost 7 bases, and 14 bases lay in between. The germline gives CDR1 SGHDT, CDR2 YYEEEE. The CDR3: CASSSAGTSQPQHF. CDR3 sequence (DNA): TGTGCCAGCAGCTCAGCCGGGACTTCACAGCCCCAGCATTTT.

By proportion, this clonotype is medium-sized. The rearrangement uses TRBV18 and TRBJ1-2; a weak D match, TRBD1 (5 bases). This CDR3 has 14 amino acids. CDR1 KGHSH and CDR2 LQKENI come from the germline V gene. The germline V and J ends were trimmed by 6 bases and 13 bases, with 24 bases remaining between them. The CDR3 spells CASSPAQGIYGRTF. The DNA of the CDR3 is TGTGCCAGCTCCCCCGCGCAGGGTATCTATGGCCGCACCTTC.

This clonotype was counted a few times. This chain joins TRBV6-1 and TRBJ1-4; D uncertain. The CDR3 runs to 14 residues. Looked up from germline, CDR1 is MNHNS and CDR2 is SASEGT. V was clipped by 5 bases and J by 3 bases, with 10 bases between them. The CDR3 DNA reads as TGTGCCAGCAGTTGGCTGCGGTCTAATGAAAAACTGTTTTTT. Amino acid sequence: CASSWLRSNEKLFF.

In its sample, this clonotype is medium-sized. The chain employs TRBV12-3 or TRBV12-4 and TRBJ2-1, with 7 bases that match TRBD1. V was clipped by 8 bases and J by 6 bases; unmatched bases: 7. The CDR3 has 13 amino acids. The CDR3 here is CASETGISNEQFF. The CDR3 DNA follows: TGTGCCAGCGAGACAGGGATTTCCAATGAGCAGTTCTTC.

This clonotype occurred once. The chain combines TRBV4-2 with TRBJ1-4; possible D gene TRBD1, 5 bases. Trimming removed 0 bases at V and 3 bases at J, with 11 bases between. The CDR3 contains 16 residues. Germline V gives CDR1 LGHNA, CDR2 YNFKEQ. In DNA form, the CDR3 reads TGTGCCAGCAGCCAAGACCCAGGGTTATCTAATGAAAAACTGTTTTTT. Translation gives CASSQDPGLSNEKLFF.

By frequency in the sample, this clonotype is medium-sized. CDR3 in amino acids: CASSPGQKFYEQYF. The CDR3 nucleotides are TGTGCCAGTAGTCCGGGACAGAAGTTCTACGAGCAGTACTTC. The rearrangement links TRBV19 to TRBJ2-7; 7 nucleotides align to TRBD1. Germline-derived CDR1 and CDR2 are LNHDA and SQIVND (reference sequence). V trimming: 5 bases; J trimming: 3 bases; junction bases outside the gene matches: 7. This CDR3 has 14 residues.

This clonotype is categorized as medium-sized (0.01 to 0.1%). This chain links TRBV19 with TRBJ2-1; a weak D match, TRBD2 (7 bases). Germline V CDR1 and CDR2: LNHDA, SQIVND (reference sequence). The CDR3 is made up of 12 amino acids. Between the trimmed V and J ends, which lost 7 bases and 11 bases, there was a span of 15 bases. DNA for the CDR3: TGTGCCAGTACTCCCTTGCGGGGGCAGCAGTTCTTC. Translation gives CASTPLRGQQFF.

V gene TRBV6-2 or TRBV6-3 combines with J gene TRBJ1-1, with 7 bases matching TRBD1. The junction had 12 bases not matched to a gene; V was cut back by 5 bases and J by 6 bases. The CDR3 is made up of 15 amino acids. Germline V gene sequence: CDR1 MNHEY, CDR2 SVGEGT. The CDR3 reads CASSALNRGSAEAFF. CDR3 bases: TGTGCCAGCAGTGCTCTAAACAGGGGATCGGCTGAAGCTTTCTTT.

Within the sample, this clonotype is medium-sized. This chain uses TRBV6-1 with TRBJ1-6; 9 positions match TRBD1. Per the germline V gene, CDR1 is MNHNS and CDR2 is SASEGT. This CDR3 region has 14 residues. Trimming at V came to 6 bases and at J to 6 bases, leaving 3 bases not matched to a gene. CDR3 nucleotides: TGTGCCAGCAGGGACAGGGGAGGTAATTCACCCCTCCACTTT. As protein: CASRDRGGNSPLHF.

In its sample, this clonotype is medium-sized. The chain couples TRBV6-1 to TRBJ1-2, with a tentative D call TRBD1 (6 bases). The CDR3 loop spans 16 amino acids. Germline V gene data show CDR1 as MNHNS and CDR2 as SASEGT. Trimming took off 4 bases at V and 6 bases at J, with 21 bases between the two ends. Here the CDR3 reads CASSGDRGGFRDGYTF. The CDR3 coding sequence is TGTGCCAGCAGTGGGGATAGAGGGGGTTTTCGTGATGGCTACACCTTC.

By frequency in the sample, this clonotype is medium-sized. The V and J genes are TRBV27 and TRBJ2-7; TRBD1 aligns across 8 bases. With 5 bases clipped from V and 5 bases from J, the junction kept 8 bases outside the gene matches. This CDR3 is 14 amino acids long. CDR1 is MNHEY, CDR2 SMNVEV, per germline (reference sequence). CDR3 sequence (DNA): TGTGCCAGCAGTACTCCAGGACAGGGCAACGAGCAGTACTTC. Encoded protein: CASSTPGQGNEQYF.

By sample fraction, this clonotype is medium-sized. This rearrangement joins TRBV27 to TRBJ2-7, with a tentative D call TRBD2 (6 bases). Germline assignment: CDR1 MNHEY and CDR2 SMNVEV (reference sequence). The CDR3 spans 15 residues. V was cut by 6 bases and J by 2 bases, with 17 bases left in between. The chain's CDR3 is CASSYIPRGTYEQYF. The CDR3 DNA reads TGTGCCAGCAGCTACATCCCTCGGGGGACCTACGAGCAGTACTTC.

In its sample, this clonotype was seen a few times. The chain is built from TRBV7-9 and TRBJ2-7; tentatively, D is TRBD1 or TRBD2 (5 bases each). The CDR3 has 15 residues. V lost 1 base to trimming and J lost 5 bases, with 15 bases between them. Germline V gene lookup returns CDR1 SEHNR and CDR2 FQNEAQ (reference sequence). CDR3: CASSLVIGGGNEQYF. CDR3 coding DNA: TGTGCCAGCAGCTTAGTGATTGGGGGTGGGAACGAGCAGTACTTC.

The rearrangement uses TRBV11-2 and TRBJ2-5; the match to TRBD2 covers 7 bases. Germline values: CDR1 SGHAT, CDR2 FQNNGV. This CDR3 is 13 amino acids long. J was trimmed by 6 bases and V by 3 bases; bases with no gene match: 4. This chain's CDR3 is CASSFGGRQTQYF. The CDR3 coding sequence is TGTGCCAGCAGCTTCGGGGGGAGGCAGACCCAGTACTTC.

This clonotype is medium-sized in the sample. The chain joins TRBV6-5 to TRBJ1-1; D is undetermined. The CDR3 contains 13 residues. Germline-derived CDR1 and CDR2 are MNHEY and SVGAGI. V lost 6 bases and J 7 bases, leaving 15 bases between the germline ends. The CDR3 region is CASSPDGEGEAFF. In DNA form, the CDR3 reads TGTGCCAGCAGCCCCGATGGGGAGGGTGAAGCTTTCTTT.

The chain is built from TRBV20-1 and TRBJ2-1, with 10 bases lining up with TRBD1. V dropped 3 bases and J dropped 1; count of bases not matched to a gene: 9. Germline V CDR1 and CDR2: DFQATT, SNEGSKA (reference sequence). The CDR3 contains 17 residues. CDR3 residues: CSARSGTGVWSYNEQFF. For the CDR3, the DNA is TGCAGTGCTAGGTCCGGGACAGGGGTTTGGTCCTACAATGAGCAGTTCTTC.

By its share, this clonotype is medium-sized. The chain combines TRBV6-5 with TRBJ2-3; 9 nucleotides line up with TRBD2. The CDR3 length is 15 residues. Germline CDR1 and CDR2: MNHEY and SVGAGI. The junction had 2 bases not matched to a gene; V was cut back by 3 bases and J by 1 base. The CDR3 sequence: CASSYPSGGTDTQYF. CDR3 DNA: TGTGCCAGCAGTTATCCTAGCGGGGGCACAGATACGCAGTATTTT.

The DNA of the CDR3 is TGTGCCAGCAGCGCAGCAGAGGGAGAGCAGTACTTC. This gives the protein CASSAAEGEQYF. This sequence joins TRBV28 and TRBJ2-7; TRBD2 is a possible D gene (5 bases). This CDR3 has 12 residues. Trimming shortened V by 6 bases and J by 7 bases, and 13 bases separated the two germline ends. Per germline, CDR1 MDHEN and CDR2 SYDVKM.